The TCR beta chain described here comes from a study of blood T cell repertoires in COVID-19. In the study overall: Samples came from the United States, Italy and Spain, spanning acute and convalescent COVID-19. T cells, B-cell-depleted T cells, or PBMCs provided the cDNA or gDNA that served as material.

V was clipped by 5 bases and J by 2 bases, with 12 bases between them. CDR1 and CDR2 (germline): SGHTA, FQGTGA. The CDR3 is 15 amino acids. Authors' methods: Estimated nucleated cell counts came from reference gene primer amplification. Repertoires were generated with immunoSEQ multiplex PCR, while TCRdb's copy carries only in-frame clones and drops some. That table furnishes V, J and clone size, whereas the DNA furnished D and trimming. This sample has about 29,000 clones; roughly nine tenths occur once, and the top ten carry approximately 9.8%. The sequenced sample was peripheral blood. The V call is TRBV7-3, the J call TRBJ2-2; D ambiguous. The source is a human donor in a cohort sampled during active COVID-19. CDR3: CASSHSAHNTGELFF. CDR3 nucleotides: TGTGCCAGCAGCCACTCCGCTCATAACACCGGGGAGCTGTTTTTT.